This passage covers 28 T cell receptor beta chains from one sample sequenced in a study of spatial heterogeneity in lung cancer. Points from the study as a whole: Counts of expanded intratumoral alpha and beta TCRs tracked tumor mutation counts.

Antigens of these TCRs are unknown. TCRdb re-analysed the 5' RACE reads in MiXCR, keeping a single row per CDR3 protein. This sample carries approximately 10,000 distinct CDR3 sequences, 13% to 15% of them seen once, and the ten largest clones take around 16%. Time point noted: sample taken at primary tumor resection. Sequences were derived from lung tumor tissue, sampled at surgery. The receptors stem from a male donor with early-stage non-small cell lung cancer.

The chain is built from TRBV25-1 and TRBJ2-1; 8 bases map to TRBD2. The CDR3 has 13 residues. V shed 3 bases and J 5 bases; nucleotides not matched to a gene: 0. The germline V gene encodes CDR1 MGHDK and CDR2 SYGVNS. CDR3 nucleotides: TGTGCCAGCAGTGAGCGGGAGGACAATGAGCAGTTCTTC. As protein: CASSEREDNEQFF.

The chain joins TRBV5-6 to TRBJ2-1, with 9 bases that match TRBD2. With 2 bases clipped from V and 4 bases from J, the junction kept 4 bases outside the gene matches. This CDR3 spans 15 amino acids. Germline V gene lookup returns CDR1 SGHDT and CDR2 YYEEEE. The CDR3, as DNA: TGTGCCAGCAGCTTTCTAGCGGGATTTTACAATGAGCAGTTCTTC. It is translated as CASSFLAGFYNEQFF.

The CDR3 region is CASRDRRYEQYF. The CDR3 DNA is TGTGCCAGCAGGGACCGCCGCTACGAGCAGTACTTC. The chain employs TRBV2 and TRBJ2-7; D gene unclear. Trimming removed 6 bases at V and 3 bases at J, with 9 bases between. The CDR3 length is 12 residues. Per the germline V gene, CDR1 is SNHLY and CDR2 is FYNNEI.

This chain uses TRBV3-1 with TRBJ2-1; D remains unclear. Germline V lookup: CDR1 LGHDT, CDR2 YNNKEL (reference sequence). The CDR3 covers 11 residues. V gave up 4 bases and J gave up 6 bases, with 4 bases separating them. CDR3 amino acids: CASSLLNEQFF. CDR3 in DNA: TGTGCCAGCAGCCTACTCAATGAGCAGTTCTTC.

Many counts were recorded for this clonotype. CDR3 sequence (DNA): TGTGCCAGCAGCTTATATGACCGGGGCTCACGCAATCAGCCCCAGCATTTT. It translates to CASSLYDRGSRNQPQHF. The chain joins TRBV7-9 to TRBJ1-5; D may be TRBD1 (5 bases). The CDR3 has 17 residues. V lost 2 bases and J lost 2, with 16 bases in between. Germline values: CDR1 SEHNR, CDR2 FQNEAQ (reference sequence).

The chain joins TRBV6-1 to TRBJ2-1, with D perhaps matching TRBD2 (6 bases). Trimming shortened V by 8 bases and J by 8 bases, and 19 bases separated the two germline ends. There are 14 residues in the CDR3. Germline V lookup: CDR1 MNHNS, CDR2 SASEGT. The CDR3 DNA sequence: TGTGCCAGCCAACGGGAGAGCAGTGGGGATGAGCAGTTCTTC. It codes for CASQRESSGDEQFF.

Ten or more counts support this clonotype. V is TRBV7-9 and J is TRBJ1-5, with D unresolved. The ends were cut back, 5 bases at V and 2 bases at J, with 13 bases in the middle. CDR1 is SEHNR and CDR2 is FQNEAQ in the germline V gene (reference sequence). The length of the CDR3 is 15 residues. The CDR3 sequence is CASSLGGGGNQPQHF. The CDR3 coding sequence is TGTGCCAGCAGCCTGGGTGGAGGAGGCAATCAGCCCCAGCATTTT.

Judged by abundance, this clonotype is medium-sized. The chain recombines TRBV7-3 with TRBJ2-4; D gene ambiguous. Germline CDR1 is SGHTA and CDR2 is FQGTGA. V was clipped by 1 base and J by 7 bases, with 8 bases between them. This CDR3 contains 13 residues. DNA of the CDR3: TGTGCCAGCAGCTTAAAAGGGTCGAACATTCAGTACTTC. It yields the protein CASSLKGSNIQYF.

As DNA, the CDR3 is TGTGCCAGCAGTGCACCGGGATCGGGCAATCAGCCCCAGCATTTT. Protein product: CASSAPGSGNQPQHF. This chain links TRBV6-5 with TRBJ1-5; D is unresolved. Trimming took 5 bases from V and 2 from J, leaving 13 bases between them. CDR3 length: 15 amino acids. Germline assignment: CDR1 MNHEY and CDR2 SVGAGI.

Many counts were recorded for this clonotype. The V call is TRBV7-2, the J call TRBJ2-7, with 7 bases fitting TRBD1. After removal of 5 bases from V and 4 bases from J, the junction contained 5 bases not matched to a gene. The CDR3 covers 13 residues. From germline, CDR1 is SGHTA and CDR2 FQGNSA. The CDR3 loop reads CASSPGQRYEQYF. CDR3 coding DNA: TGTGCCAGCAGCCCGGGACAGCGTTACGAGCAGTACTTC. Drawing the rest from reference TRBV7-2 and TRBJ2-7, the complete variable domain is GAGVSQSPSNKVTEKGKDVELRCDPISGHTALYWYRQSLGQGLEFLIYFQGNSAPDKSGLPSDRFSAERTGGSVSTLTIQRTQQEDSAVYLCASSPGQRYEQYFGPGTRLTVT.

This clonotype is categorized as medium-sized (0.01 to 0.1%). This chain links TRBV7-9 with TRBJ2-5, with 7 bases fitting TRBD2. In germline, CDR1 is SEHNR, CDR2 FQNEAQ (reference sequence). This CDR3 is built from 16 residues. Trimming at V came to 4 bases and at J to 0 bases, leaving 8 bases not matched to a gene. CDR3 coding DNA: TGTGCCAGCAGCTGGGCGTTGCGGGAGTACCAAGAGACCCAGTACTTC. The encoded protein is CASSWALREYQETQYF.

This clonotype was detected only a few times. Germline and junction disagree at one end, which may indicate a read error. This chain connects TRBV18 to TRBJ2-2; D might be TRBD1 (5 bases). The V gene's germline CDR1 is KGHSH and CDR2 LQKENI. There are 17 residues in the CDR3. CDR3 amino acids: CVSSPRADSANTGELFF. The CDR3 region has the DNA TGTGTCAGCTCACCACGCGCCGACAGCGCGAACACCGGGGAGCTGTTTTTT. Together with reference TRBV18 and TRBJ2-2, the CDR3 gives the full variable domain: NAGVMQNPRHLVRRRGQEARLRCSPMKGHSHVYWYRQLPEEGLKFMVYLQKENIIDESGMPKERFSAEFPKEGPSILRIQQVVRGDSAAYFCVSSPRADSANTGELFFGEGSRLTVL.

This clonotype was found many times. The chain recombines TRBV29-1 with TRBJ2-1; D remains unclear. The V end lost 5 bases, the J end lost 6 bases, and 11 bases lay between the germline ends. The length of the CDR3 is 12 residues. Germline CDR1 is SQVTM and CDR2 is ANQGSEA. The DNA for the CDR3 is TGCAGCGTTTCCTCTAAGGTCAATGAGCAGTTCTTC. Amino acid sequence: CSVSSKVNEQFF.

By sample share, this clonotype is medium-sized. This chain links TRBV11-2 with TRBJ2-5, with 7 positions matching TRBD1. V shed 6 bases, J shed 4 bases, and the junction held 5 bases outside the gene matches. The CDR3 length is 13 residues. Germline CDR1 SGHAT, CDR2 FQNNGV. The CDR3 coding sequence is TGTGCCAGCAGTCAGGACAGGACAGAGACCCAGTACTTC. Its translation: CASSQDRTETQYF.

This clonotype was seen at least ten times. V gene TRBV10-3 combines with J gene TRBJ1-1, with TRBD1 matching over 9 bases. Germline loops: CDR1 ENHRY, CDR2 SYGVKD. V was clipped by 5 bases and J by 1 base; unmatched bases: 5. This CDR3 has 15 amino acids. The chain's CDR3 is CAISTGQGGNTEAFF. CDR3 coding DNA: TGTGCCATCAGTACGGGACAGGGCGGGAACACTGAAGCTTTCTTT.

This clonotype came up many times. The J gene is TRBJ2-7, the V gene TRBV4-3; 12 nucleotides agree with TRBD2. The CDR3 extends over 19 amino acids. V dropped 0 bases and J dropped 0; count of bases not matched to a gene: 9. Per the germline V gene, CDR1 is LGHNA and CDR2 is YSLEER. CDR3 nucleotides: TGCGCCAGCAGCCAAGAATTAACTAGCGGGGGGACTAGCTCCTACGAGCAGTACTTC. Its protein is CASSQELTSGGTSSYEQYF.

This clonotype rates as large (0.1 to 1%). The chain combines TRBV7-2 with TRBJ1-2, with a possible D match to TRBD1 (6 bases). This CDR3 spans 15 amino acids. The germline V gene encodes CDR1 SGHTA and CDR2 FQGNSA. V gave up 1 base and J gave up 2 bases, with 11 bases separating them. CDR3 in DNA: TGTGCCAGCAGCTTAGGGCAGGGGAAGAACTATGGCTACACCTTC. This codes for CASSLGQGKNYGYTF. Looking up the rest from reference TRBV7-2 and TRBJ1-2 gives the full variable domain: GAGVSQSPSNKVTEKGKDVELRCDPISGHTALYWYRQSLGQGLEFLIYFQGNSAPDKSGLPSDRFSAERTGGSVSTLTIQRTQQEDSAVYLCASSLGQGKNYGYTFGSGTRLTVV.

This clonotype is medium-sized in the sample. The V call is TRBV11-2, the J call TRBJ1-1; maybe TRBD1 (6 bases). The CDR3 loop spans 15 amino acids. Trimming shortened V by 1 base and J by 4 bases, and 13 bases separated the two germline ends. Per the germline V gene, CDR1 is SGHAT and CDR2 is FQNNGV. This CDR3 is CASSLGVGGGTEAFF. The CDR3 DNA follows: TGTGCCAGCAGCTTAGGAGTGGGGGGCGGCACTGAAGCTTTCTTT.

The chain couples TRBV7-2 to TRBJ2-1; D may correspond to TRBD1 or TRBD2 (6 bases each). The CDR3 totals 18 residues. Deletions cut 3 bases from V and 1 base from J, with 19 bases between. Germline V lookup: CDR1 SGHTA, CDR2 FQGNSA. The CDR3 region has the DNA TGTGCCAGCAGCTTGACCCGGACAACAGGGAGGTCCTACAATGAGCAGTTCTTC. Protein sequence: CASSLTRTTGRSYNEQFF.

This clonotype was recorded many times. The chain recombines TRBV4-3 with TRBJ2-1; 12 bases match TRBD2. The CDR3 sequence is 16 residues long. V dropped 1 base and J dropped 4; count of bases not matched to a gene: 2. The germline gives CDR1 LGHNA, CDR2 YSLEER. The CDR3 DNA reads TGCGCCAGCAGCCAAGGGACTAGCGGGGATTACAATGAGCAGTTCTTC. Translated: CASSQGTSGDYNEQFF.

The chain uses TRBV4-3 and TRBJ2-5; a weak D match, TRBD1 (5 bases). The CDR3 covers 17 residues. Trimming stripped 2 bases from V and 0 bases from J, with 16 bases between. Per the germline V gene, CDR1 is LGHNA and CDR2 is YSLEER. This CDR3 reads CASSQTQGALYQETQYF. The CDR3 nucleotides are TGCGCCAGCAGCCAAACCCAAGGGGCTTTGTACCAAGAGACCCAGTACTTC.

Relative to its sample, this clonotype is medium-sized. This chain joins TRBV20-1 and TRBJ2-7; D gene ambiguous. Germline lookup yields CDR1 DFQATT and CDR2 SNEGSKA (reference sequence). Trimming pared 2 bases from V and 10 bases from J, leaving 12 bases between. The CDR3 covers 11 residues. CDR3 in DNA: TGCAGTGCTAGATTCGATAGATTACAGTACTTC. Its protein is CSARFDRLQYF.

This clonotype was counted a few times. V is TRBV7-6 and J is TRBJ2-1; D is unclear. Germline V gene data show CDR1 as SGHVS and CDR2 as FNYEAQ. The CDR3 length is 15 residues. Trimming shortened V by 4 bases and J by 11 bases, and 21 bases separated the two germline ends. CDR3 nucleotides: TGTGCCAGCAGCTCCCAGACGGGTCCTTTTGGGAAGCAGTTCTTC. Its protein is CASSSQTGPFGKQFF.

The chain links TRBV29-1 to TRBJ2-3, with D possibly TRBD1 on 5 matching bases. Germline lookup yields CDR1 SQVTM and CDR2 ANQGSEA. CDR3 size: 11 residues. Trimming left V 6 bases short and J 4 bases short, with 8 bases between. For the CDR3, the DNA is TGCAGCGTAGGGGCTGCAGATACGCAGTATTTT. This gives the protein CSVGAADTQYF.

In its sample, this clonotype is medium-sized. This chain joins TRBV7-2 and TRBJ1-6; D is uncertain. The V end lost 7 bases, the J end lost 8 bases, and 15 bases lay between the germline ends. Germline values: CDR1 SGHTA, CDR2 FQGNSA. The CDR3 has 14 amino acids. The CDR3 bases are TGTGCCAGCAACTTGGGGATTTCGGATTCACCCCTCCACTTT. Protein sequence: CASNLGISDSPLHF.

CDR3 sequence reads: CASSPTGTGGKKTQYF. Written as DNA, the CDR3 is TGTGCCAGCAGCCCCACCGGGACAGGGGGCAAGAAGACCCAGTACTTC. V gene TRBV7-2 combines with J gene TRBJ2-5; TRBD1 matches 12 bases. Trimming took 5 bases from V and 6 from J; bases not matched to a gene: 10. The germline gives CDR1 SGHTA, CDR2 FQGNSA. This CDR3 has 16 amino acids.

This clonotype is termed medium-sized. The chain employs TRBV7-2 and TRBJ2-5; D is perhaps TRBD1 (5 bases). V lost 2 bases to trimming and J lost 4 bases, with 11 bases between them. The CDR3 is 14 amino acids. Germline CDR1 is SGHTA and CDR2 is FQGNSA. CDR3: CASSLQPGPETQYF. The CDR3 DNA follows: TGTGCCAGCAGCTTACAGCCAGGGCCAGAGACCCAGTACTTC. The full variable domain, its missing parts supplied by reference TRBV7-2 and TRBJ2-5, is GAGVSQSPSNKVTEKGKDVELRCDPISGHTALYWYRQSLGQGLEFLIYFQGNSAPDKSGLPSDRFSAERTGGSVSTLTIQRTQQEDSAVYLCASSLQPGPETQYFGPGTRLLVL.

This clonotype has at least ten counts. The chain employs TRBV6-5 and TRBJ1-4; 7 bases are shared with TRBD1. CDR1 and CDR2 (germline): MNHEY, SVGAGI. The CDR3 loop spans 18 amino acids. The trim removed 0 bases at V and 2 bases at J, leaving 9 bases unmatched. This CDR3 reads CASSYSGGGLGTNEKLFF. In DNA form, the CDR3 reads TGTGCCAGCAGTTACTCTGGAGGGGGCCTTGGCACTAATGAAAAACTGTTTTTT.